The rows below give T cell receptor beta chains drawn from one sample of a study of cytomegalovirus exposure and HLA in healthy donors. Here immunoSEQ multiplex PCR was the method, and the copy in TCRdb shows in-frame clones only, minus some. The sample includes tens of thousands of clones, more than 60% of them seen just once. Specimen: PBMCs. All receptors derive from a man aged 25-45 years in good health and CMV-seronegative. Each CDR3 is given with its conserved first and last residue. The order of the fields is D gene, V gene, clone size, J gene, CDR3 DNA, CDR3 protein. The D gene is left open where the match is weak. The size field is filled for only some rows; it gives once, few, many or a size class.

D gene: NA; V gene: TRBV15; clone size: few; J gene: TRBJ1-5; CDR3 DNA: TGTGCCACCAGCAGACCACAGGGTCCCCAGCATTTT; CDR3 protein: CATSRPQGPQHF
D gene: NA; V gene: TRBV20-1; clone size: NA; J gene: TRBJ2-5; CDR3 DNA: TGCAGTGCTAGGGAGATAGAGACCCAGTACTTC; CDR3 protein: CSAREIETQYF
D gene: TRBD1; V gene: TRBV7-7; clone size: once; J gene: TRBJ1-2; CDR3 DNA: TGTGCTAGCAGCCCCAGATGGACAGGCGCTTACGGCTACACCTTC; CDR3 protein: CASSPRWTGAYGYTF
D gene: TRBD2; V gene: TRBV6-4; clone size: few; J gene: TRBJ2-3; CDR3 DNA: TGTGCCAGCAGTGTGATTAGCGGGGGGCCAGATACGCAGTATTTT; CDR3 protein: CASSVISGGPDTQYF
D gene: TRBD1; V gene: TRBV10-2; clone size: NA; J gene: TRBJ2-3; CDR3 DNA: TGCGCCAGCAGAGGGACAGGGGCAGATACGCAGTATTTT; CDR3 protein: CASRGTGADTQYF
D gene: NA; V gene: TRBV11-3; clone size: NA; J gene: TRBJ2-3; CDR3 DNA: TGTGCCAGCAGCTTCGGGAGCACAGATACGCAGTATTTT; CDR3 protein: CASSFGSTDTQYF
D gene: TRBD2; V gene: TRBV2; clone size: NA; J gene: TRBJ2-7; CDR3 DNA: TGTGCCATCCGTGGCGCGGGAGATTCCGAGCAGTACTTC; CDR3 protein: CAIRGAGDSEQYF
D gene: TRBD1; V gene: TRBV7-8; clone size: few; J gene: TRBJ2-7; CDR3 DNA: TGTGCCAGCAGCTTGGGACAGGGGGGGGAGCAGTACTTC; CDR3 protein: CASSLGQGGEQYF
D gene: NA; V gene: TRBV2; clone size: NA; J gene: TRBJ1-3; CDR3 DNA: TGTGCCAGCAGACAGGACTCTGGAAACACCATATATTTT; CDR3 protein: CASRQDSGNTIYF
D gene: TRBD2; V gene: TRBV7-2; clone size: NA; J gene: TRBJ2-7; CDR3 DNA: TGTGCCAGCAGCCGGACTAGCGGGCCCTACGAGCAGTACTTC; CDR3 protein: CASSRTSGPYEQYF
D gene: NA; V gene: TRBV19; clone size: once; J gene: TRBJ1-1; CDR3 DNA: TGTGCCAGTAAGTTACGGGGGGAGTTGCTTGCTGAAGCTTTCTTT; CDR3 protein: CASKLRGELLAEAFF
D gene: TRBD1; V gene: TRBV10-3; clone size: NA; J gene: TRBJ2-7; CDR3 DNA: TGTGCCATCAGTGAGGGGGGACAGAGCGTCAGATACGAGCAGTACTTC; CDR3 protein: CAISEGGQSVRYEQYF
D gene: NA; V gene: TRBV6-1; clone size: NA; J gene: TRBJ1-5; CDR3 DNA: TGTGCCAGCAGTGGATTAGCAGATAGCAATCAGCCCCAGCATTTT; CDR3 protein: CASSGLADSNQPQHF
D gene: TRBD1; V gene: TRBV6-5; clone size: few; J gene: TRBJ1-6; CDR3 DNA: TGTGCCAGCAGACGGACAGGGTCTTCACCCCTCCACTTT; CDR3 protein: CASRRTGSSPLHF
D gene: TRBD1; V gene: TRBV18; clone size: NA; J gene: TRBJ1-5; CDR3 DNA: TGTGCCAGCTCACCGGGACAGGGGGATCAGCCCCAGCATTTT; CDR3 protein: CASSPGQGDQPQHF
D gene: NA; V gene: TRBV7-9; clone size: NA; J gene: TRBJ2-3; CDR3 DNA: TGTGCCAGCAGCCGCCCCGCGGTTCGCACAGATACGCAGTATTTT; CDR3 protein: CASSRPAVRTDTQYF
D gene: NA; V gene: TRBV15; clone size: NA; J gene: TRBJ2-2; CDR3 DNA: TGTGCCACCGGCCAGGGCGCGAACACCGGGGAGCTGTTTTTT; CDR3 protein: CATGQGANTGELFF
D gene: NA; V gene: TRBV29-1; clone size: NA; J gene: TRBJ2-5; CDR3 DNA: TGCAGCGGGGGCCGGGCCCAAGAGACCCAGTACTTC; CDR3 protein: CSGGRAQETQYF
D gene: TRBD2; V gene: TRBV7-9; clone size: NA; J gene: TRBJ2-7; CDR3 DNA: TGTGCCAGCAGCCTGGGGAGGGGCGAGCAGTACTTC; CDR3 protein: CASSLGRGEQYF
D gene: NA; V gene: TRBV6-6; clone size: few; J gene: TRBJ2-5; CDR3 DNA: TGTGCCAGCAGCCCCGGGCAGGGCGGAGAAGAGACCCAGTACTTC; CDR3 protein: CASSPGQGGEETQYF
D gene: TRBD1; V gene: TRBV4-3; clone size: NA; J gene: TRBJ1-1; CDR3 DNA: TGCGCCAGCAGCCAGGGGACAGGGGGGAACACTGAAGCTTTCTTT; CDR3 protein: CASSQGTGGNTEAFF
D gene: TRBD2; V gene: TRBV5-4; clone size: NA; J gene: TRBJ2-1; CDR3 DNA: TGTGCCAGCAGTCAACCGAAACTAGCGGGGTACAATGAGCAGTTCTTC; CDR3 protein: CASSQPKLAGYNEQFF
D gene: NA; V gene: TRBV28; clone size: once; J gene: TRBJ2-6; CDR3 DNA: TGTGCCAGCAGTTATCAGAGGGGGGCCAACGTCCTGACTTTC; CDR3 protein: CASSYQRGANVLTF
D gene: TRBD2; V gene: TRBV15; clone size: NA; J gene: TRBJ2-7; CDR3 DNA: TGTGCCACCAGCAGAGGGACTAGCGGGAGGGACTTCTACGAGCAGTACTTC; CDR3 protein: CATSRGTSGRDFYEQYF